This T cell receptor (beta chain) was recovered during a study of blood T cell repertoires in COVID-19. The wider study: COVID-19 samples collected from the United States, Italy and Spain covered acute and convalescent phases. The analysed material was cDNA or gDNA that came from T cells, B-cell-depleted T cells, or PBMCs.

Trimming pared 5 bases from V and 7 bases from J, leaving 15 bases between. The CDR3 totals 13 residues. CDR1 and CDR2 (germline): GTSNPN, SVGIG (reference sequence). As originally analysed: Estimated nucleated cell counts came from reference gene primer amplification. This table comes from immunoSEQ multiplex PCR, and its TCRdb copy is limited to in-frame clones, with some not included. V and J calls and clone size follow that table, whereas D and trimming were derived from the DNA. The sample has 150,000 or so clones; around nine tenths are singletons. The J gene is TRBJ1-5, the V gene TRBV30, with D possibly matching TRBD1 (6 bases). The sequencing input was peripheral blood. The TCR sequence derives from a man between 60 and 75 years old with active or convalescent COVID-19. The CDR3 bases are TGTGCCTGGGAATCCGGGACACAGCAGCCCCAGCATTTT. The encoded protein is CAWESGTQQPQHF.